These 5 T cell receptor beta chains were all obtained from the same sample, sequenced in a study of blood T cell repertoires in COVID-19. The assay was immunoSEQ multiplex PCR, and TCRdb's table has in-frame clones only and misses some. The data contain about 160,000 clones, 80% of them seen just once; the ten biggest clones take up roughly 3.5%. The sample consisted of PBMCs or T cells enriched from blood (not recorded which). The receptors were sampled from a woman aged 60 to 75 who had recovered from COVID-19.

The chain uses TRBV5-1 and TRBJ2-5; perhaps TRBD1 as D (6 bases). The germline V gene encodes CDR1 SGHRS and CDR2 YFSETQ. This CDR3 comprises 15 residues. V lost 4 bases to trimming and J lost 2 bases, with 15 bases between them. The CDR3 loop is CASSATGTPQETQYF. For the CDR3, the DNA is TGCGCCAGCAGCGCCACCGGGACACCACAAGAGACCCAGTACTTC.

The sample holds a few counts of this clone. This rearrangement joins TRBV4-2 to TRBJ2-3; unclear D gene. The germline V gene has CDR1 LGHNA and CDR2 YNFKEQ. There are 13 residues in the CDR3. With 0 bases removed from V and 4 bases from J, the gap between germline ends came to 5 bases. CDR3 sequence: CASSQESADTQYF. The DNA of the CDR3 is TGTGCCAGCAGCCAAGAGTCTGCAGATACGCAGTATTTT.

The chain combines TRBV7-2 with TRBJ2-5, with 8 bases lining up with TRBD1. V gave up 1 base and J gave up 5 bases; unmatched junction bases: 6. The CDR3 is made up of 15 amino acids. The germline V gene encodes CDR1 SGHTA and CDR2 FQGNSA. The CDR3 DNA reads TGTGCCAGCAGCTTAGGCGGTACAGGGGGGGAGACCCAGTACTTC. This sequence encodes CASSLGGTGGETQYF.

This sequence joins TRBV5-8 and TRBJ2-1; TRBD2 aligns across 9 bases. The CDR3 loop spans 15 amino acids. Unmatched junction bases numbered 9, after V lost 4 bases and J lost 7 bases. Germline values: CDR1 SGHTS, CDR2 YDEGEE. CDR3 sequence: CASSPGTSILNEQFF. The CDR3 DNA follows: TGTGCCAGCAGCCCCGGGACTAGCATCTTGAATGAGCAGTTCTTC.

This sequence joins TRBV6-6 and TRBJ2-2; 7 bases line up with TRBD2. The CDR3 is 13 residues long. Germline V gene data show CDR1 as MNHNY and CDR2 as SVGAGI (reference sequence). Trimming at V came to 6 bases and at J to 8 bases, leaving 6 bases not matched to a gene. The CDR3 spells CASRRLAFGELFF. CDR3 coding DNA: TGTGCCAGCAGAAGACTAGCTTTTGGGGAGCTGTTTTTT.